This T cell receptor (beta chain) was recovered during a study of control samples from healthy donors and cancer patients. Data came from immunoSEQ multiplex PCR; TCRdb stores just in-frame clones and leaves some out. The sample lists hundreds of thousands of clones, about 93% occurring once. Sequencing used PBMCs. The receptor was isolated from a middle-aged man with head and neck cancer.

As DNA, the CDR3 is TGTGCCAGCAGTTTAAGGACGGGAGGGGCAGATACGCAGTATTTT. Its translation is CASSLRTGGADTQYF. J is TRBJ2-3 and V is TRBV27, with TRBD2 matching over 8 bases. The trim removed 2 bases at V and 4 bases at J, leaving 5 bases unmatched. Germline-derived CDR1 and CDR2 are MNHEY and SMNVEV (reference sequence). The CDR3 length is 15 residues.